Below are 30 T cell receptor beta chains sequenced from a single sample in a study of shared clonotypes between healthy human individuals. Using immunoSEQ multiplex PCR, the repertoire was profiled, and TCRdb retains in-frame clones only, with some absent. The sample consists of about a million clones, around four fifths of them appearing once. Source material: memory CD4+ T cells sorted from blood. The subset here: CD45RA-negative fraction. The origin of the receptors is a man aged 18 to 29 in good health.

This clone was detected once. The chain couples TRBV5-1 to TRBJ2-7; 10 nucleotides align to TRBD2. This CDR3 comprises 15 residues. Trimming took 4 bases from V and 6 from J; bases not matched to a gene: 10. CDR1 and CDR2 from the germline V gene are SGHRS and YFSETQ. CDR3 sequence: CASSITSGKGGEQYF. For the CDR3, the DNA is TGCGCCAGCAGCATAACTAGCGGGAAAGGTGGCGAGCAGTACTTC.

The CDR3 sequence: CASSLEGGGGYEQYF. The CDR3 bases are TGTGCCAGCTCCCTAGAGGGGGGCGGGGGCTACGAGCAGTACTTC. This sequence joins TRBV9 and TRBJ2-7, with D possibly being TRBD2 (7 bases). The ends were cut back, 7 bases at V and 3 bases at J, with 20 bases in the middle. Looked up from germline, CDR1 is SGDLS and CDR2 is YYNGEE. CDR3 size: 15 residues.

V gene TRBV5-1 combines with J gene TRBJ2-3; 8 bases fit TRBD2. This CDR3 is 16 amino acids long. Unmatched junction bases numbered 11, after V lost 4 bases and J lost 4 bases. Germline lookup yields CDR1 SGHRS and CDR2 YFSETQ. CDR3 in amino acids: CASSQARGGRPDTQYF. CDR3 DNA sequence: TGCGCCAGCAGCCAAGCGAGGGGCGGGAGGCCAGATACGCAGTATTTT.

The CDR3 loop reads CASSDGVAKNIQYF. For the CDR3, the DNA is TGTGCCAGCAGTGATGGCGTAGCCAAAAACATTCAGTACTTC. V is TRBV6-1 and J is TRBJ2-4; no clear D. The V gene's germline CDR1 is MNHNS and CDR2 SASEGT. Deletions cut 3 bases from V and 0 bases from J, with 6 bases between. The CDR3 extends over 14 amino acids.

Remarks on this clone: The identical CDR3 is also encoded by other nucleotide sequences in the sample. The chain combines TRBV30 with TRBJ2-7; the match to TRBD1 covers 8 bases. CDR1 and CDR2 (germline): GTSNPN, SVGIG (reference sequence). This CDR3 is built from 13 residues. V lost 2 bases, J lost 0 bases, and 0 bases stayed unmatched. CDR3 nucleotides: TGTGCCTGGAGTACAGGGGGCTCCTACGAGCAGTACTTC. This codes for CAWSTGGSYEQYF.

The J gene is TRBJ2-1, the V gene TRBV5-1, with D possibly TRBD1 on 5 matching bases. CDR1 is SGHRS, CDR2 YFSETQ, per germline. CDR3 size: 15 residues. Trimming pared 0 bases from V and 2 bases from J, leaving 9 bases between. The CDR3 DNA is TGCGCCAGCAGCTTGGCGCTGACAGCCTACAATGAGCAGTTCTTC. Translated, it gives CASSLALTAYNEQFF. Full variable domain (missing parts from reference TRBV5-1 and TRBJ2-1): KAGVTQTPRYLIKTRGQQVTLSCSPISGHRSVSWYQQTPGQGLQFLFEYFSETQRNKGNFPGRFSGRQFSNSRSEMNVSTLELGDSALYLCASSLALTAYNEQFFGPGTRLTVL.

The chain links TRBV7-8 to TRBJ2-3, with TRBD2 as a possible D gene (5 bases). The germline gives CDR1 SGHVS, CDR2 FQNEAQ. This CDR3 has 15 residues. Trimming pared 6 bases from V and 0 bases from J, leaving 13 bases between. DNA for the CDR3: TGTGCCAGCAGTTCCCAGGAGCGGAGCACAGATACGCAGTATTTT. Translating gives CASSSQERSTDTQYF. Filled out from reference TRBV7-8 and TRBJ2-3, the complete variable domain reads GAGVSQSPRYKVAKRGQDVALRCDPISGHVSLFWYQQALGQGPEFLTYFQNEAQLDKSGLPSDRFFAERPEGSVSTLKIQRTQQEDSAVYLCASSSQERSTDTQYFGPGTRLTVL.

For the CDR3, the DNA is TGTGCCAGCAGTTACTCGAGCGAAAAACTGTTTTTT. Translation: CASSYSSEKLFF. The rearrangement links TRBV6-6 to TRBJ1-4, with D unclear. The CDR3 contains 12 residues. V was trimmed by 0 bases and J by 8 bases, leaving 4 bases between them. The V gene's germline CDR1 is MNHNY and CDR2 SVGAGI (reference sequence).

This chain connects TRBV5-1 to TRBJ1-3; a weak D match, TRBD1 (6 bases). The CDR3 runs to 19 residues. CDR1 and CDR2 from the germline V gene are SGHRS and YFSETQ. Trimming took 0 bases from V and 2 from J, leaving 21 bases between them. DNA of the CDR3: TGCGCCAGCAGCTTGGCCGGAGGGTCAAACCGGGACACTGGAAACACCATATATTTT. Its protein product is CASSLAGGSNRDTGNTIYF.

The chain links TRBV4-3 to TRBJ2-7; the D gene is possibly TRBD2 (6 bases). The CDR3 has 16 amino acids. Looked up from germline, CDR1 is LGHNA and CDR2 is YSLEER. V was cut by 0 bases and J by 1 base, with 13 bases left in between. In DNA, the CDR3 is TGCGCCAGCAGCCAAGAGGCAGCGGGCTCTTCCTACGAGCAGTACTTC. Encoded protein: CASSQEAAGSSYEQYF.

With regard to this clone: This sample includes further DNA sequences coding for the same CDR3. The V gene is TRBV6-1, the J gene TRBJ1-6, with 8 bases lining up with TRBD1. Germline-derived CDR1 and CDR2 are MNHNS and SASEGT. The CDR3 consists of 14 residues. The J segment lost 5 bases and the V segment lost 4 bases, leaving 1 base of the junction unmatched. CDR3 loop: CASSGTGNNSPLHF. DNA of the CDR3: TGTGCCAGCAGTGGGACAGGGAATAATTCACCCCTCCACTTT.

A note on this clone: Its ends do not fully match the called genes, so a read error is possible. J is TRBJ2-2 and V is TRBV25-1; D may be TRBD1 (6 bases). Germline V gene data show CDR1 as MGHDK and CDR2 as SYGVNS. CDR3 length equals 14 residues. Here the CDR3 DNA reads TGTGCCAGCAGTGAAGGCAGGGACACCGGGGAGCTGTCTTTT. As protein: CASSEGRDTGELSF.

This chain joins TRBV19 and TRBJ1-1; the D gene is possibly TRBD1 (6 bases). V shed 5 bases and J shed 3 bases, with 13 bases lying between them. The CDR3 totals 14 residues. The germline V gene encodes CDR1 LNHDA and CDR2 SQIVND (reference sequence). CDR3 region: CASSPPQGHTEAFF. The CDR3 bases are TGTGCCAGTAGTCCCCCACAGGGACACACTGAAGCTTTCTTT.

This clone has just one count. The V and J genes are TRBV18 and TRBJ1-2, with 11 bases fitting TRBD1. Germline V gives CDR1 KGHSH, CDR2 LQKENI. The CDR3 is 17 amino acids. The V and J ends lost 3 bases and 4 bases, in that order; junction bases with no gene match: 10. This CDR3 is CASSPTGTGGALYGYTF. In DNA form, the CDR3 reads TGTGCCAGCTCACCGACCGGGACAGGGGGAGCTCTCTATGGCTACACCTTC.

The chain uses TRBV11-3 and TRBJ1-5; 9 bases match TRBD1. The CDR3 extends over 20 amino acids. Germline trimming cut 0 bases from V and 3 bases from J; bases unmatched to any gene: 15. Germline V CDR1 and CDR2: SGHNT, YENEEA. For the CDR3, the DNA is TGTGCCAGCAGCTTAGATCCCCCTCATAGGACAGGGGCCTTCAATCAGCCCCAGCATTTT. This codes for CASSLDPPHRTGAFNQPQHF.

V usage is TRBV6-1 and J usage is TRBJ1-3; unclear D gene. V was trimmed by 5 bases and J by 0 bases, leaving 11 bases between them. The CDR3 contains 15 residues. Germline values: CDR1 MNHNS, CDR2 SASEGT. The CDR3 is CASSQHLSSGNTIYF. The DNA for the CDR3 is TGTGCCAGCAGTCAACACCTGAGCTCTGGAAACACCATATATTTT.

The chain recombines TRBV6-5 with TRBJ1-1; a possible D gene is TRBD1 (5 bases). The CDR3 is 15 amino acids. Trimming left V 1 base short and J 2 bases short, with 11 bases between. Germline CDR1 and CDR2: MNHEY and SVGAGI. CDR3 sequence: CASSYLPGPNTEAFF. The CDR3 DNA is TGTGCCAGCAGTTACTTGCCGGGACCCAACACTGAAGCTTTCTTT.

This clone came up many times. The chain joins TRBV2 to TRBJ2-4, with D unclear. Trimming left V 0 bases short and J 9 bases short, with 3 bases between. The CDR3 totals 11 residues. Germline lookup yields CDR1 SNHLY and CDR2 FYNNEI. The CDR3 DNA sequence: TGTGCCAGCAGTGAAGCCAGCATTCAGTACTTC. Translating gives CASSEASIQYF.

The chain recombines TRBV11-2 with TRBJ2-2; 7 bases line up with TRBD2. This CDR3 spans 15 amino acids. CDR1 is SGHAT, CDR2 FQNNGV, per germline. The ends lost 3 bases at V and 4 bases at J; junction bases unmatched: 5. The DNA for the CDR3 is TGTGCCAGCAGCTTCCGGGACTACCTCACCGGGGAGCTGTTTTTT. It specifies CASSFRDYLTGELFF. Full variable domain (rest looked up from reference TRBV11-2 and TRBJ2-2): EAGVAQSPRYKIIEKRQSVAFWCNPISGHATLYWYQQILGQGPKLLIQFQNNGVVDDSQLPKDRFSAERLKGVDSTLKIQPAKLEDSAVYLCASSFRDYLTGELFFGEGSRLTVL.

The chain carries TRBV6-6 and TRBJ2-3; the match to TRBD1 covers 8 bases. The CDR3 has 14 residues. J was trimmed by 3 bases and V by 6 bases; bases with no gene match: 5. Germline CDR1 and CDR2: MNHNY and SVGAGI (reference sequence). The CDR3 bases are TGTGCCAGCAGCCTACAGGGGGAGACAGATACGCAGTATTTT. Translated, it gives CASSLQGETDTQYF.

The chain employs TRBV2 and TRBJ2-3, with 15 bases matching TRBD2. This CDR3 contains 16 residues. The V and J ends lost 8 bases and 5 bases, in that order; junction bases with no gene match: 8. In germline, CDR1 is SNHLY, CDR2 FYNNEI. CDR3: CASGRMGLAGGDTQYF. The CDR3 coding sequence is TGTGCCAGCGGACGAATGGGACTAGCGGGGGGAGATACGCAGTATTTT. The full variable domain, with the rest looked up from reference TRBV2 and TRBJ2-3, is EPEVTQTPSHQVTQMGQEVILRCVPISNHLYFYWYRQILGQKVEFLVSFYNNEISEKSEIFDDQFSVERPDGSNFTLKIRSTKLEDSAMYFCASGRMGLAGGDTQYFGPGTRLTVL.

As regards this clone: Other DNA sequences of this sample code for an identical CDR3. The V call is TRBV30, the J call TRBJ1-5; 7 bases align to TRBD1. V trimming: 0 bases; J trimming: 2 bases; junction bases outside the gene matches: 4. The germline V gene has CDR1 GTSNPN and CDR2 SVGIG (reference sequence). CDR3 length equals 15 residues. The CDR3 nucleotides are TGTGCCTGGAGTGTAGGCACAGGGGGCAATCAGCCCCAGCATTTT. Its protein is CAWSVGTGGNQPQHF.

The rearrangement joins TRBV4-1 to TRBJ1-2, with D unresolved. Germline CDR1 is MGHRA and CDR2 is YSYEKL. Deletions cut 2 bases from V and 14 bases from J, with 15 bases between. The CDR3 covers 12 residues. The chain's CDR3 is CASSQYGVVRTF. Written as DNA, the CDR3 is TGCGCCAGCAGCCAATACGGTGTAGTGCGAACCTTC.

This chain connects TRBV27 to TRBJ1-1; D is possibly TRBD1 (5 bases). Germline V gene sequence: CDR1 MNHEY, CDR2 SMNVEV (reference sequence). The CDR3 has 17 amino acids. Trimming took off 4 bases at V and 0 bases at J, with 18 bases between the two ends. In DNA, the CDR3 is TGTGCCAGCAGTTCCCTAGGGAGGGGAGGAATGAACACTGAAGCTTTCTTT. Its protein product is CASSSLGRGGMNTEAFF.

This clone was seen a single time. V usage is TRBV19 and J usage is TRBJ1-1; the match to TRBD1 covers 9 bases. The CDR3 totals 16 residues. V lost 4 bases and J lost 3; bases outside the gene matches: 9. CDR1 is LNHDA, CDR2 SQIVND, per germline (reference sequence). This CDR3 reads CASSTTGGGSHTEAFF. In nucleotides, the CDR3 is TGTGCCAGTAGTACTACAGGGGGCGGGTCGCACACTGAAGCTTTCTTT.

The table lists this clone with a few counts. The sample holds other DNA sequences that translate to the same CDR3. J is TRBJ1-1 and V is TRBV30, with a tentative D call TRBD1 (6 bases). The V end was cut by 0 bases, the J end by 5 bases, with 10 bases between. CDR3 length: 13 residues. The germline gives CDR1 GTSNPN, CDR2 SVGIG (reference sequence). The CDR3 loop is CAWSVGGGTEAFF. In nucleotides, the CDR3 is TGTGCCTGGAGTGTGGGGGGCGGTACTGAAGCTTTCTTT. The variable domain in full, with the rest retrieved from reference TRBV30 and TRBJ1-1, is SQTIHQWPATLVQPVGSPLSLECTVEGTSNPNLYWYRQAAGRGLQLLFYSVGIGQISSEVPQNLSASRPQDRQFILSSKKLLLSDSGFYLCAWSVGGGTEAFFGQGTRLTVV.

The rearrangement joins TRBV18 to TRBJ2-1; 11 bases match TRBD2. V lost 4 bases, J lost 6 bases, and 5 bases stayed unmatched. Looked up from germline, CDR1 is KGHSH and CDR2 is LQKENI. There are 15 residues in the CDR3. The CDR3 here is CASSQLAGVLNEQFF. CDR3 sequence (DNA): TGTGCCAGCTCACAACTAGCGGGAGTACTCAATGAGCAGTTCTTC.

This clone came up a few times. V and J are TRBV10-3 and TRBJ2-3; D assignment may be TRBD1 or TRBD2 (6 bases each). The CDR3 loop spans 15 amino acids. V shed 2 bases and J shed 7 bases, with 16 bases lying between them. Germline assignment: CDR1 ENHRY and CDR2 SYGVKD. This CDR3 is CAISEAGHGVNTQYF. CDR3 nucleotide sequence: TGTGCCATCAGTGAGGCGGGACATGGGGTGAATACGCAGTATTTT.

The chain employs TRBV1 and TRBJ2-3; the table's TRBD2 call for D was not verified on the DNA. TRBV1 is reported as a pseudogene. CDR3 length: 13 amino acids. CDR3 in DNA: TGCACCGGTGCGGGAGGCGGCACAGATACGCAGTATTTT. It yields the protein CTGAGGGTDTQYF.

This clone was recorded a few times. The gene calls are TRBV30 and TRBJ1-1; perhaps TRBD1 as D (5 bases). The length of the CDR3 is 15 residues. V was trimmed by 2 bases and J by 5 bases, leaving 18 bases between them. Germline lookup yields CDR1 GTSNPN and CDR2 SVGIG (reference sequence). CDR3 DNA sequence: TGTGCCTGGAGTCCCCGGGACTCCGGGAGGACTGAAGCTTTCTTT. This translates into CAWSPRDSGRTEAFF. Looking up the rest from reference TRBV30 and TRBJ1-1 gives the full variable domain: SQTIHQWPATLVQPVGSPLSLECTVEGTSNPNLYWYRQAAGRGLQLLFYSVGIGQISSEVPQNLSASRPQDRQFILSSKKLLLSDSGFYLCAWSPRDSGRTEAFFGQGTRLTVV.